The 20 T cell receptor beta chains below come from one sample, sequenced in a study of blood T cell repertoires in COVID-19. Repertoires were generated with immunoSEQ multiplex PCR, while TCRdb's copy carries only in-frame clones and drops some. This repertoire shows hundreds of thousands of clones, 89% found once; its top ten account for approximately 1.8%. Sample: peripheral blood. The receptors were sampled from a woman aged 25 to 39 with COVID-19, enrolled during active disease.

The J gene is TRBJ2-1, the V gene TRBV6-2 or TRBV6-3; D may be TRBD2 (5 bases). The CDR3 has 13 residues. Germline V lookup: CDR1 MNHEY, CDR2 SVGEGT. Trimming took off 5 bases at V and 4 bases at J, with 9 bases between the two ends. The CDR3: CASSTRLYNEQFF. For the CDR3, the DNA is TGTGCCAGCAGTACGCGACTATACAATGAGCAGTTCTTC.

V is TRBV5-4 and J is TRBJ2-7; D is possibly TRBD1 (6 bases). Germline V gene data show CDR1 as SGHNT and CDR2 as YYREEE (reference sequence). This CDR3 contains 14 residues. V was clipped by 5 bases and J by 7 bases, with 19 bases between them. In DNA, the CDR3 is TGTGCCAGCAGTTCCAAGACAGGATCGGGGGAGCAGTACTTC. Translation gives CASSSKTGSGEQYF.

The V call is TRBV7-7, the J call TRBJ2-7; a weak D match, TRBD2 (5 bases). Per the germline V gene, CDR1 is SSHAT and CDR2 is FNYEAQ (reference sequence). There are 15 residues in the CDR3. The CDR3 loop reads CASSLRGNLNYEQYV. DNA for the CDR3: TGTGCTAGCAGCTTAAGAGGGAATCTAAACTACGAGCAGTACGTC.

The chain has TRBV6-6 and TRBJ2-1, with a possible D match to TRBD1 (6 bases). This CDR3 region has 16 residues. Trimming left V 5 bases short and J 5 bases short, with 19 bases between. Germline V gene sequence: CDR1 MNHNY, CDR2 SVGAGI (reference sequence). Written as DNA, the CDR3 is TGTGCCAGCAGTCGAGACAGGAGTCGACTACACAATGAGCAGTTCTTC. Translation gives CASSRDRSRLHNEQFF.

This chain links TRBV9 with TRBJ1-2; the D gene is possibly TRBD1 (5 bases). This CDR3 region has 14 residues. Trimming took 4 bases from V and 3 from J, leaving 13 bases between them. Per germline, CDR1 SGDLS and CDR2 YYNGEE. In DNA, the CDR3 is TGTGCCAGCAGCAGGTCCAGGGAAGACTATGGCTACACCTTC. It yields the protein CASSRSREDYGYTF.

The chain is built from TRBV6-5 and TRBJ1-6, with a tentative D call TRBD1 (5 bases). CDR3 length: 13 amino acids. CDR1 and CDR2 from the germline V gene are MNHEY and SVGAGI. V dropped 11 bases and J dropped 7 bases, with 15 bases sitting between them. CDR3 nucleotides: TGTGCCTCCGGGAGGGGCGGGAATTCACCCCTCCACTTT. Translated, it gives CASGRGGNSPLHF.

Written as DNA, the CDR3 is TGTGCCACCAGTGATTTAACAGGGTTCGCCACAGATACGCAGTATTTT. Its translation: CATSDLTGFATDTQYF. This chain joins TRBV24-1 and TRBJ2-3, with D possibly being TRBD1 (6 bases). V was pared by 1 base and J by 2 bases, with 12 bases between. Germline assignment: CDR1 KGHDR and CDR2 SFDVKD. CDR3 length equals 16 residues.

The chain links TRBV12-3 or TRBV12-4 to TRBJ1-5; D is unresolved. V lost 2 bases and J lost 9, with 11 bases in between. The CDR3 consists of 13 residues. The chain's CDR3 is CASSLSSLRPQHF. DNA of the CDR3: TGTGCCAGCAGTTTAAGCTCCCTCCGGCCCCAGCATTTT.

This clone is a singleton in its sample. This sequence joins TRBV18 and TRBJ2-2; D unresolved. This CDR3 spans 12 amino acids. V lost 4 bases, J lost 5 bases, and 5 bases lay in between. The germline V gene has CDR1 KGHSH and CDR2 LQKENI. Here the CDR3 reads CASSLITGELFF. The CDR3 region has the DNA TGTGCCAGCTCACTAATTACCGGGGAGCTGTTTTTT. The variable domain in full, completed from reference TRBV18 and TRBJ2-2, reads NAGVMQNPRHLVRRRGQEARLRCSPMKGHSHVYWYRQLPEEGLKFMVYLQKENIIDESGMPKERFSAEFPKEGPSILRIQQVVRGDSAAYFCASSLITGELFFGEGSRLTVL.

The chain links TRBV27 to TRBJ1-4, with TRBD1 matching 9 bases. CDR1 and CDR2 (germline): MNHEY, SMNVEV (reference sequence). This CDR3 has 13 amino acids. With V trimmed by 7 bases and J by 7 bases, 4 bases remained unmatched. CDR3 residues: CASTSGQGEKLFF. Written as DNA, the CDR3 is TGTGCCAGCACCTCGGGACAGGGTGAAAAACTGTTTTTT.

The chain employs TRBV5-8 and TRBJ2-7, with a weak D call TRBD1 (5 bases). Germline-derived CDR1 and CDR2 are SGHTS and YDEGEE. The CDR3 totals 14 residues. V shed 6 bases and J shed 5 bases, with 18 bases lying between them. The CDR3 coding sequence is TGTGCCAGCAATCAGGGAATAGTCCCGCACGAGCAGTACTTC. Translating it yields CASNQGIVPHEQYF. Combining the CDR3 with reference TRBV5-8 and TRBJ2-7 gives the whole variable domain EAGVTQSPTHLIKTRGQQATLRCSPISGHTSVYWYQQALGLGLQFLLWYDEGEERNRGNFPPRFSGRQFPNYSSELNVNALELEDSALYLCASNQGIVPHEQYFGPGTRLTVT.

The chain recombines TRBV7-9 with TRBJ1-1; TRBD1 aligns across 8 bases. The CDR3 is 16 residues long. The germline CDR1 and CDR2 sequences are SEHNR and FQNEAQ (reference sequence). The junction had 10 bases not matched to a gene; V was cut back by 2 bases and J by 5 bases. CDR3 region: CASSLTTRTGRTEAFF. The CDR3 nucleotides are TGTGCCAGCAGCTTAACTACTCGGACAGGGAGAACTGAAGCTTTCTTT.

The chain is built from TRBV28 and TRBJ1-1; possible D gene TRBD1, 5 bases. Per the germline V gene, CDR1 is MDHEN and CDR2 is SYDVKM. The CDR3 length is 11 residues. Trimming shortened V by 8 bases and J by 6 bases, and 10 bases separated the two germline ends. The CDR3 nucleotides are TGTGCCAGCGGGGGAGGATCTGAAGCTTTCTTT. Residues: CASGGGSEAFF.

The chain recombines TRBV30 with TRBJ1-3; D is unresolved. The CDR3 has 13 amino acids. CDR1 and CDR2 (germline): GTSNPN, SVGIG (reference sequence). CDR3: CSSQANSGNTIYF. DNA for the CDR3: TGTTCATCCCAGGCCAACTCTGGAAACACCATATATTTT.

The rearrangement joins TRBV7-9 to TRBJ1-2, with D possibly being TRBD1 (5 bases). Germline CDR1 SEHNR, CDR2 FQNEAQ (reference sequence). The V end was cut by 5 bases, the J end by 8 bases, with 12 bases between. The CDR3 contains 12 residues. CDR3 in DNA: TGTGCCAGCAGCCCCAGGGAGGGGGGCTACACCTTC. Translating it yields CASSPREGGYTF. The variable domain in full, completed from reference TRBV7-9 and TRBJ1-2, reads DTGVSQNPRHKITKRGQNVTFRCDPISEHNRLYWYRQTLGQGPEFLTYFQNEAQLEKSRLLSDRFSAERPKGSFSTLEIQRTEQGDSAMYLCASSPREGGYTFGSGTRLTVV.

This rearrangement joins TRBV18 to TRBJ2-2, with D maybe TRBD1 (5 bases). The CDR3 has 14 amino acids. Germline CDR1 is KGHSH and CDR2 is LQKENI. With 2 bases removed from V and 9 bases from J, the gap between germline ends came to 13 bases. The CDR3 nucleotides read TGTGCCAGCTCACCAGCCGACAGCCGTTGGGAGCTGTTTTTT. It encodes CASSPADSRWELFF.

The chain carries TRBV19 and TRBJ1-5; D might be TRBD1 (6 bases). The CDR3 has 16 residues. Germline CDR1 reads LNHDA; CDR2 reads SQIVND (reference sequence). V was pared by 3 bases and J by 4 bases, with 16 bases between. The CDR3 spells CASSMAGGKGNQPQHF. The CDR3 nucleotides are TGTGCCAGTAGTATGGCGGGGGGCAAAGGAAATCAGCCCCAGCATTTT.

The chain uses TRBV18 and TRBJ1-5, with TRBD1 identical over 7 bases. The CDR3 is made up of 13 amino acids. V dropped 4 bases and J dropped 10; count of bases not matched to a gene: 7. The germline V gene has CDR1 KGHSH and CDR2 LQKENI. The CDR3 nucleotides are TGTGCCAGCTCACAATCACAGGGGAGCCCCCAGCATTTT. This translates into CASSQSQGSPQHF.

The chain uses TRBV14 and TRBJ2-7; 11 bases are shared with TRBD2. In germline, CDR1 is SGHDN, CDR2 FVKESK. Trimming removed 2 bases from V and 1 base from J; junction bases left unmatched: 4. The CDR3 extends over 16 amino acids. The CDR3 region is CASSQITSGGSYEQYF. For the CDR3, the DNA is TGTGCCAGCAGCCAAATAACTAGCGGGGGATCCTACGAGCAGTACTTC. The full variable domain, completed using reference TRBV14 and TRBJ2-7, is EAGVTQFPSHSVIEKGQTVTLRCDPISGHDNLYWYRRVMGKEIKFLLHFVKESKQDESGMPNNRFLAERTGGTYSTLKVQPAELEDSGVYFCASSQITSGGSYEQYFGPGTRLTVT.

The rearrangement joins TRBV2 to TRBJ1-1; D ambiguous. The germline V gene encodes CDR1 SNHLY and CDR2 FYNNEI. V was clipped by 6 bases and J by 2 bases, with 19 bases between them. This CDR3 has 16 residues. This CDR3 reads CASRDYRAKRNTEAFF. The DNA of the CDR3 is TGTGCCAGCAGGGACTATAGAGCCAAACGAAACACTGAAGCTTTCTTT.